This T cell receptor (beta chain) was identified in a study of blood T cell repertoires in COVID-19. The CDR3 sequence is 15 residues long. CDR1 MNHNS and CDR2 SASEGT come from the germline V gene. Trimming at V came to 1 base and at J to 3 bases, leaving 4 bases not matched to a gene. Across under 25 US areas, participants ranged in age from about 18 to 100 years. This table comes from immunoSEQ multiplex PCR, and its TCRdb copy is limited to in-frame clones, with some not included. The sample shows some 260,000 clones, about 90% of them seen only once. This sequence joins TRBV6-1 and TRBJ2-7; 9 nucleotides match TRBD1. Sequencing input: PBMCs or T cells enriched from blood (not recorded which). This TCR came from a woman aged 30 to 39 with acute COVID-19. The CDR3 bases are TGTGCCAGCAGTGAAGGGCCGACAGGGGGCTACGAGCAGTACTTC. Amino acid sequence: CASSEGPTGGYEQYF.